The 11 T cell receptor beta chains below were found in one sample sequenced in a study of blood T cell repertoires in COVID-19. The repertoire was sequenced with immunoSEQ multiplex PCR; TCRdb's copy has only in-frame clones and lacks some. The table shows more than 130,000 clones, with about 80% occurring only once. Material for sequencing was peripheral blood. The receptor set was obtained from a woman aged 80 or over in a cohort sampled during active or convalescent COVID-19.

The chain links TRBV18 to TRBJ1-4; D call uncertain. The CDR3 sequence is 13 residues long. The V end lost 9 bases, the J end lost 0 bases, and 8 bases lay between the germline ends. The V gene's germline CDR1 is KGHSH and CDR2 LQKENI. CDR3 sequence (DNA): TGTGCCAGTCAATTTGCAACTAATGAAAAACTGTTTTTT. The encoded protein is CASQFATNEKLFF.

The chain recombines TRBV2 with TRBJ2-5, with 7 bases that match TRBD1. Unmatched junction bases numbered 22, after V lost 7 bases and J lost 8 bases. The CDR3 is made up of 17 amino acids. The V gene's germline CDR1 is SNHLY and CDR2 FYNNEI. CDR3 sequence reads: CASKRQGPLNAKGTQYF. For the CDR3, the DNA is TGTGCCAGCAAACGACAGGGCCCCCTGAACGCCAAAGGCACCCAGTACTTC.

The chain's CDR3 is CASSSNERKLNTEAFF. The CDR3 bases are TGTGCCAGCAGCTCAAATGAGAGGAAACTGAACACTGAAGCTTTCTTT. V gene TRBV5-4 combines with J gene TRBJ1-1, with D unclear. Germline-derived CDR1 and CDR2 are SGHNT and YYREEE (reference sequence). The V and J ends lost 3 bases and 0 bases respectively, with 15 bases between them. The CDR3 spans 16 residues.

The chain combines TRBV10-3 with TRBJ2-1; TRBD2 matches at 10 bases. CDR1 is ENHRY, CDR2 SYGVKD, per germline. Trimming removed 2 bases from V and 9 bases from J; junction bases left unmatched: 1. CDR3 length: 13 residues. The CDR3 DNA follows: TGTGCCATCAGTGAGGCTAGCGGGGGTGAGCAGTTCTTC. Translated, it gives CAISEASGGEQFF.

This sequence joins TRBV28 and TRBJ2-3; 9 nucleotides line up with TRBD2. Germline CDR1 and CDR2: MDHEN and SYDVKM. This CDR3 is built from 15 residues. The trim removed 3 bases at V and 0 bases at J, leaving 1 base unmatched. The CDR3 region has the DNA TGTGCCAGCAGTTTTAGCGGGAGAAGCACAGATACGCAGTATTTT. Translation gives CASSFSGRSTDTQYF.

The chain links TRBV6-1 to TRBJ1-4, with D possibly being TRBD1 (6 bases). Trimming took off 3 bases at V and 3 bases at J, with 20 bases between the two ends. This CDR3 is built from 18 residues. CDR1 and CDR2 (germline): MNHNS, SASEGT. This chain's CDR3 is CASSERRGGLWANEKLFF. CDR3 bases: TGTGCCAGCAGTGAGCGGAGGGGGGGGTTGTGGGCTAATGAAAAACTGTTTTTT.

This clone was counted only a few times. The rearrangement links TRBV3-1 (or the pseudogene TRBV3-2) to TRBJ2-3, with TRBD2 identical over 7 bases. Germline values: CDR1 LGHDT, CDR2 YNNKEL (reference sequence). The CDR3 runs to 18 residues. The trim removed 4 bases at V and 1 base at J, leaving 14 bases unmatched. CDR3 sequence (DNA): TGTGCCAGCAGCCCTATCCACAGCGCGGGGGACGGCACAGATACGCAGTATTTT. Translated: CASSPIHSAGDGTDTQYF.

The chain has TRBV5-1 and TRBJ1-5; D gene uncertain. V was trimmed by 0 bases and J by 2 bases, leaving 12 bases between them. The CDR3 has 16 amino acids. Per the germline V gene, CDR1 is SGHRS and CDR2 is YFSETQ. The CDR3 sequence is CASSLGDSIGNQPQHF. The CDR3 DNA is TGCGCCAGCAGCTTGGGTGACTCTATCGGCAATCAGCCCCAGCATTTT.

The CDR3 loop is CASSFSGIGTEAFF. CDR3 coding DNA: TGCGCCAGCAGCTTTTCGGGGATAGGAACTGAAGCTTTCTTT. The gene calls are TRBV5-1 and TRBJ1-1, with D unresolved. Deletions cut 2 bases from V and 5 bases from J, with 13 bases between. Germline CDR1 reads SGHRS; CDR2 reads YFSETQ. The CDR3 totals 14 residues.

The chain uses TRBV7-8 and TRBJ2-1; TRBD2 matches at 9 bases. The junction had 12 bases not matched to a gene; V was cut back by 4 bases and J by 8 bases. Germline CDR1 is SGHVS and CDR2 is FQNEAQ. The CDR3 loop spans 16 amino acids. The CDR3 here is CASSSAGSSGTYEQFF. CDR3 sequence (DNA): TGTGCCAGCAGCTCAGCCGGGTCTAGCGGGACGTATGAGCAGTTCTTC. Full variable domain (outside the CDR3, taken from reference TRBV7-8 and TRBJ2-1): GAGVSQSPRYKVAKRGQDVALRCDPISGHVSLFWYQQALGQGPEFLTYFQNEAQLDKSGLPSDRFFAERPEGSVSTLKIQRTQQEDSAVYLCASSSAGSSGTYEQFFGPGTRLTVL.

The rearrangement uses TRBV20-1 and TRBJ1-1; 7 bases agree with TRBD1. The CDR3 is 14 amino acids. In germline, CDR1 is DFQATT, CDR2 SNEGSKA (reference sequence). The trim removed 5 bases at V and 0 bases at J, leaving 6 bases unmatched. CDR3 protein: CSARDRVMNTEAFF. The CDR3 DNA follows: TGCAGTGCTCGTGACAGGGTGATGAACACTGAAGCTTTCTTT.